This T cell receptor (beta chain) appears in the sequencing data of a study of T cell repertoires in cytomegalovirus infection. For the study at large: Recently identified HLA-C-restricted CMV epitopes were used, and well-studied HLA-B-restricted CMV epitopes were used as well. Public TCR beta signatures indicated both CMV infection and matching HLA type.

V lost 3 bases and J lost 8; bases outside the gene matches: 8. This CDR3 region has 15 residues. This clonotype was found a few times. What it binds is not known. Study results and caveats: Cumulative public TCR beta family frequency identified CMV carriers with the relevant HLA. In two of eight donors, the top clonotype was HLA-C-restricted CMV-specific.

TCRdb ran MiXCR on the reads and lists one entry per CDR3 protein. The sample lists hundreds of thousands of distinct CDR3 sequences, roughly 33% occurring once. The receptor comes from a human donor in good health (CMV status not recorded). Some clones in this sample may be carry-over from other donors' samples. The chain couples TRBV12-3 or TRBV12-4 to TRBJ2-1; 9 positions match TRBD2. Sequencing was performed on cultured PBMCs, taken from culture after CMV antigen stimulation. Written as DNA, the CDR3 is TGTGCCAGCAGTTTCGCGGGAGGGCCAACGGATGAGCAGTTCTTC. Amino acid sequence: CASSFAGGPTDEQFF.